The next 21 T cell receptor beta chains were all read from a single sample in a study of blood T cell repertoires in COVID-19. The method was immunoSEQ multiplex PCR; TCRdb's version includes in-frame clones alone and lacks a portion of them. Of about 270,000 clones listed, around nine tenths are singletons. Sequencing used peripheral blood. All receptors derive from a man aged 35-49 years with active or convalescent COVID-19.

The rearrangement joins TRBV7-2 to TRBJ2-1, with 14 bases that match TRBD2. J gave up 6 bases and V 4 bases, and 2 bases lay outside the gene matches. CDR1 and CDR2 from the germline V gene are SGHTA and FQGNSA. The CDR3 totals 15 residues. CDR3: CASSSGLAGGNEQFF. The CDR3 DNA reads TGTGCCAGCAGCTCCGGACTAGCGGGGGGCAATGAGCAGTTCTTC.

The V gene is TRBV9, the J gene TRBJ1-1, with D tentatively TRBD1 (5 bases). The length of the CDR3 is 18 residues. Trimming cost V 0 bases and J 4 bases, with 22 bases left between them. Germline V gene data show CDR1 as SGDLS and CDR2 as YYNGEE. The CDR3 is CASSVVEGTGVGGTEAFF. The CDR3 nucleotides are TGTGCCAGCAGCGTAGTTGAGGGAACAGGTGTGGGGGGCACTGAAGCTTTCTTT.

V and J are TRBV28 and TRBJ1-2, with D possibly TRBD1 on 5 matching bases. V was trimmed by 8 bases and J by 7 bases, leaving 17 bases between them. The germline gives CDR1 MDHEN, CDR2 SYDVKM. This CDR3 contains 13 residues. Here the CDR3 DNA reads TGTGCCAGCCTCCTGGGGGGTGTTAGTGGCTACACCTTC. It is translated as CASLLGGVSGYTF.

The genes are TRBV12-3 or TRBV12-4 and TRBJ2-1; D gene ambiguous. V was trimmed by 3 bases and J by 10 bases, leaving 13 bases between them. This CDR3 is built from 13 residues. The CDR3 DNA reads TGTGCCAGCAGTTTGGTTGGGCCCGGCGAGCAGTTCTTC. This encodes CASSLVGPGEQFF.

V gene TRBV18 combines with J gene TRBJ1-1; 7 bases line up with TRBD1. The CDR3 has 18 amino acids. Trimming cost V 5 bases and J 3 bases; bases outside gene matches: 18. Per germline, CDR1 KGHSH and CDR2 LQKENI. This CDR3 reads CASSENGAGGLGYTEAFF. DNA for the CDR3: TGTGCCAGCTCAGAGAACGGGGCAGGGGGACTTGGGTACACTGAAGCTTTCTTT.

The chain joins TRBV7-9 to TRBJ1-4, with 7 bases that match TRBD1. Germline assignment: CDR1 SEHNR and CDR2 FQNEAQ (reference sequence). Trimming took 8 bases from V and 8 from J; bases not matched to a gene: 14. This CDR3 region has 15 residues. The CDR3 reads CASGGPDRVGEKLFF. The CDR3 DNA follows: TGTGCCAGCGGCGGCCCTGACAGGGTTGGAGAAAAACTGTTTTTT.

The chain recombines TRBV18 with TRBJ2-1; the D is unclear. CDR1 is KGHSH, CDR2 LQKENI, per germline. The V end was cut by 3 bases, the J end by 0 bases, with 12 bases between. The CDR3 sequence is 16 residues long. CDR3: CASSPPTDSSYNEQFF. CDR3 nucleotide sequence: TGTGCCAGCTCACCCCCAACTGATAGCTCCTACAATGAGCAGTTCTTC.

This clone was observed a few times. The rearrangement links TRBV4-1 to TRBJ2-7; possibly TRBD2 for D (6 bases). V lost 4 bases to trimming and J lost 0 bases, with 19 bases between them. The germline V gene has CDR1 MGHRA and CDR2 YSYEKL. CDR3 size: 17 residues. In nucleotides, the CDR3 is TGCGCCAGCAGCCCACAAGATAGTCAGGGACTCTCCTACGAGCAGTACTTC. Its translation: CASSPQDSQGLSYEQYF.

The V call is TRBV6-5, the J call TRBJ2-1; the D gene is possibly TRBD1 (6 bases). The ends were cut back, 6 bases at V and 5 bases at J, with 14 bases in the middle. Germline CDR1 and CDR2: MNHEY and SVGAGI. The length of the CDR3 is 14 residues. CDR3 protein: CASSPGQVNNEQFF. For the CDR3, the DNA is TGTGCCAGCAGCCCGGGACAAGTCAACAATGAGCAGTTCTTC.

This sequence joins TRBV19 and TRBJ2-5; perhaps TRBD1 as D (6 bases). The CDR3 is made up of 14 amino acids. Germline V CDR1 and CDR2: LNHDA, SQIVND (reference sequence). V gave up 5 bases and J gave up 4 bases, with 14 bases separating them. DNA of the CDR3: TGTGCCAGTAGTCGTCAGGGGACCCCAGAGACCCAGTACTTC. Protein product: CASSRQGTPETQYF.

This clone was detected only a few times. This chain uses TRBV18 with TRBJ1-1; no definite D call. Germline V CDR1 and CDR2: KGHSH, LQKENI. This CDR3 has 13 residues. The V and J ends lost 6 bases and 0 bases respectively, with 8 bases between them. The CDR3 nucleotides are TGTGCCAGCTCCTCCCCCGTGAACACTGAAGCTTTCTTT. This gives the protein CASSSPVNTEAFF.

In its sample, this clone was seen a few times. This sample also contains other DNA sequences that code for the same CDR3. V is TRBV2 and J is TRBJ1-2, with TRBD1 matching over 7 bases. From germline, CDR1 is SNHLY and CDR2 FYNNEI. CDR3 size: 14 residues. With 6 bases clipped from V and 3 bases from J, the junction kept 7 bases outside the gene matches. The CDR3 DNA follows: TGTGCCAGCAGACGACAGGGATTGGACTATGGCTACACCTTC. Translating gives CASRRQGLDYGYTF.

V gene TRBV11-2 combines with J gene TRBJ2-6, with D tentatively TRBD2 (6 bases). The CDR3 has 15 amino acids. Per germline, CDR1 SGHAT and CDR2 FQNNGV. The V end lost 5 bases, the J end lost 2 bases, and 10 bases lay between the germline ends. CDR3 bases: TGTGCCAGCAGCGGCGGGGCTGCTGGGGCCAACGTCCTGACTTTC. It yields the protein CASSGGAAGANVLTF.

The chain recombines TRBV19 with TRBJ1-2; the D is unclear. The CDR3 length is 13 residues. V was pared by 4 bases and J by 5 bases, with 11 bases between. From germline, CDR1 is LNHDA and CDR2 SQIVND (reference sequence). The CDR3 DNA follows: TGTGCCAGTAGTAGCCCGGAGTCATATGGCTACACCTTC. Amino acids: CASSSPESYGYTF.

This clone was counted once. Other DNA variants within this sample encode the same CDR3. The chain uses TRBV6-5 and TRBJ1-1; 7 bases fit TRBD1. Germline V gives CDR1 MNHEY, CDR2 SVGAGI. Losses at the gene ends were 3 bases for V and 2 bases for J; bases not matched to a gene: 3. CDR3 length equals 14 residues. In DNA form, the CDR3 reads TGTGCCAGCAGTTATGGGACAGCAAACACTGAAGCTTTCTTT. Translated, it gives CASSYGTANTEAFF.

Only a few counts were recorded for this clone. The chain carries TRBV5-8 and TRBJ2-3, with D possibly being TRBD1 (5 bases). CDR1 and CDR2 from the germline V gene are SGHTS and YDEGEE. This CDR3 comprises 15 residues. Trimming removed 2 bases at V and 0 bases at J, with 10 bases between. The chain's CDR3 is CASSFTWGSTDTQYF. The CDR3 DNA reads TGTGCCAGCAGCTTCACCTGGGGCAGCACAGATACGCAGTATTTT.

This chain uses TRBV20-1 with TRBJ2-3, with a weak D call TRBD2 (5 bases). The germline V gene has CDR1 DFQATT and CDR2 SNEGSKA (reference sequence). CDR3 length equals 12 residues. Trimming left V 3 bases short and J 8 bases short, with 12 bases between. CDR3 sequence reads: CSASLGGGTQYF. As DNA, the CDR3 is TGCAGTGCTAGTCTAGGAGGAGGTACGCAGTATTTT.

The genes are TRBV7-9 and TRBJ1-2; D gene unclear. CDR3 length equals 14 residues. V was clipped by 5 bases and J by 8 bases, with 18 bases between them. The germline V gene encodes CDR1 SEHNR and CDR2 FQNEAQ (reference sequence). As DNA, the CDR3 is TGTGCCAGCAGCACAACCCTAGCCCCCGGGGGCTACACCTTC. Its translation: CASSTTLAPGGYTF.

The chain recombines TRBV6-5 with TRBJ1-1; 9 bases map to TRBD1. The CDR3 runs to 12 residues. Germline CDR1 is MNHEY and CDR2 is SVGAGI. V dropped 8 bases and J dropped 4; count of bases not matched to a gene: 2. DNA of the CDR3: TGTGCCAGCGGACAGGGGCCCACTGAAGCTTTCTTT. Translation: CASGQGPTEAFF.

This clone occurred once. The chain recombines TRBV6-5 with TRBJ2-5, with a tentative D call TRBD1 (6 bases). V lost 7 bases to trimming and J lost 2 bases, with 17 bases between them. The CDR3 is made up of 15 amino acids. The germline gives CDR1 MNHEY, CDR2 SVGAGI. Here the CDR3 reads CASKMQPTGQETQYF. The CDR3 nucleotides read TGTGCCAGCAAGATGCAGCCTACAGGGCAAGAGACCCAGTACTTC.

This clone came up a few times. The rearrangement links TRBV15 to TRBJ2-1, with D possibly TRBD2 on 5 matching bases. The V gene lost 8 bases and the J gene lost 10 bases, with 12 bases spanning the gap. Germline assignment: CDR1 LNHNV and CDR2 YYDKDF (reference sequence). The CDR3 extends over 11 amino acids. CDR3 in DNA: TGTGCCACCCATGATCGGGGAGAGCAGTTCTTC. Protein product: CATHDRGEQFF.